The sequence of this TCR beta chain was determined in a study of T cells in Graves' hyperthyroidism and ophthalmopathy. Germline-derived CDR1 and CDR2 are ENHRY and SYGVKD. V lost 2 bases and J lost 4, with 9 bases in between. The CDR3 spans 15 residues. RNA transcripts yielded amplified TCR beta CDR3 regions. A set of HTBI primers served as the primers for a first-round RT-PCR of the TCR CDR3. TCRdb called the multiplex PCR reads again in MiXCR, with one record for every CDR3 protein. In the table there are approximately 380,000 distinct CDR3 sequences, roughly 19% of which are singletons. This clonotype was seen repeatedly, ten times or more. Its target is not known. General study results and limits: The model identified upcoming ophthalmopathy a median around 6 months ahead of onset.

This receptor was taken from a woman aged 18-29 years with Graves' hyperthyroidism. V gene TRBV10-3 combines with J gene TRBJ2-6; D ambiguous. What was sequenced was blood. The CDR3 DNA is TGTGCCATCAGTGAGAGGGTGCCCGGGGCCAACGTCCTGACTTTC. Protein product: CAISERVPGANVLTF.